This T cell receptor beta chain was sequenced during a study of T cell repertoires and HLA-DP antigens. The study's findings and limits: Against one allele, clones undetected before culture averaged approximately 36%; against the other, 50.6%.

About this clone itself: The antigen remains undetermined.

The J segment lost 2 bases and the V segment lost 4 bases, leaving 6 bases of the junction unmatched. The CDR3 contains 15 residues. Germline V gene sequence: CDR1 SGDLS, CDR2 YYNGEE. TCRdb's copy holds only in-frame clones and misses some; the assay was immunoSEQ multiplex PCR. The sample carries some 110,000 clones, 80% to 95% recorded once. The sample comprised CD4+ T cells from PBMCs. The clonotype comes from a woman aged 18-29 years in good health and CMV-seronegative. This chain uses TRBV9 with TRBJ2-1, with 7 positions matching TRBD2. This CDR3 reads CASSPRLATYNEQFF. CDR3 sequence (DNA): TGTGCCAGCAGCCCACGACTAGCCACCTACAATGAGCAGTTCTTC.